This T cell receptor beta chain was sequenced in a study of low-dose radiotherapy and immunotherapy resistance in tumors. Time point: before trial treatment. cDNA synthesis used a TRAV/TRBV-specific primer set for both chains. The authors ran around 19 PCR cycles to amplify TCRs with a constant-region primer and V-primer adapter. Each CDR3 protein is one row after TCRdb ran MiXCR on the reads. The repertoire has some 60,000 distinct CDR3 sequences, about 30% of them found once; the top ten carry roughly 7%. V was clipped by 5 bases and J by 4 bases, with 6 bases between them. The CDR3 is 11 residues long. In germline, CDR1 is SQVTM, CDR2 ANQGSEA.

Sequencing used PBMCs, obtained before treatment. The sequence derives from a male donor with rectosigmoid adenocarcinoma. V usage is TRBV29-1 and J usage is TRBJ2-1, with D hard to call. The CDR3 region is CSVKTYNEQFF. CDR3 in DNA: TGCAGCGTTAAGACTTACAATGAGCAGTTCTTC.